Detailed here is one TCR beta chain. The entry originates in a study of T cell responses to AZD1222 COVID-19 vaccine. Assay used: immunoSEQ multiplex PCR; TCRdb lists only in-frame clones, some missing. Of 150,000 or so clones listed, 94% are singletons. CDR1 is MDHEN, CDR2 SYDVKM, per germline. The CDR3 contains 12 residues. Trimming took off 9 bases at V and 5 bases at J, with 10 bases between the two ends. The sequencing used peripheral blood, collected on day 0 of AZD1222 vaccination. This chain joins TRBV28 and TRBJ2-2; perhaps TRBD1 as D (5 bases). The TCR originated in an adult in good health. In DNA, the CDR3 is TGTGCCAGTCCAGGGTTGACCGGGGAGCTGTTTTTT. Residues: CASPGLTGELFF.